Listed here are 21 T cell receptor beta chains from one sample, sequenced in a study of blood T cell repertoires in COVID-19. TCRdb's copy holds only in-frame clones and misses some; the assay was immunoSEQ multiplex PCR. The sample records about 400,000 clones, roughly 89% being singletons. The material sequenced was PBMCs or T cells enriched from blood (not recorded which). Source of these receptors: a woman between 50 and 59 years old who had recovered from COVID-19.

CDR3 region: CASSISRTGELFF. The DNA for the CDR3 is TGTGCCAGTAGTATTTCCAGAACCGGGGAGCTGTTTTTT. The V gene is TRBV19, the J gene TRBJ2-2; no definite D call. This CDR3 is built from 13 residues. Germline CDR1 is LNHDA and CDR2 is SQIVND (reference sequence). V lost 3 bases and J lost 5, with 7 bases in between.

V usage is TRBV7-2 and J usage is TRBJ1-2; no clear D. V gave up 5 bases and J gave up 4 bases, with 17 bases separating them. Germline V gene lookup returns CDR1 SGHTA and CDR2 FQGNSA. This CDR3 has 15 residues. The CDR3 DNA follows: TGTGCCAGCAGCCGGCGGGAGGGCCAGTCCTATGGCTACACCTTC. This sequence encodes CASSRREGQSYGYTF.

This chain links TRBV5-1 with TRBJ1-6; D gene ambiguous. The CDR3 extends over 14 amino acids. CDR1 is SGHRS and CDR2 is YFSETQ in the germline V gene. Trimming removed 0 bases at V and 7 bases at J, with 8 bases between. The CDR3 is CASSLATRNSPLHF. Here the CDR3 DNA reads TGCGCCAGCAGCTTGGCCACTAGGAATTCACCCCTCCACTTT.

The V and J genes are TRBV20-1 and TRBJ1-1, with 7 bases lining up with TRBD1. Germline values: CDR1 DFQATT, CDR2 SNEGSKA (reference sequence). V trimming: 3 bases; J trimming: 8 bases; junction bases outside the gene matches: 0. The CDR3 extends over 10 amino acids. The DNA for the CDR3 is TGCAGTGCTAGGACAGGGGAAGCTTTCTTT. This sequence encodes CSARTGEAFF.

For the CDR3, the DNA is TGCAGTGCTAGTCTTAGCGGAACCTACGAGCAGTACTTC. Translation gives CSASLSGTYEQYF. The V and J genes are TRBV20-1 and TRBJ2-7; a possible D gene is TRBD2 (6 bases). Germline CDR1 DFQATT, CDR2 SNEGSKA (reference sequence). Trimming cost V 3 bases and J 2 bases, with 11 bases left between them. This CDR3 comprises 13 residues.

The chain combines TRBV28 with TRBJ2-7; D gene unclear. Germline CDR1 MDHEN, CDR2 SYDVKM. The CDR3 runs 12 residues. The V end was cut by 1 base, the J end by 3 bases, with 4 bases between. CDR3 sequence (DNA): TGTGCCAGCAGTTTATTCCGCTACGAGCAGTACTTC. Protein sequence: CASSLFRYEQYF.

The DNA of the CDR3 is TGTGCCAGAAGCTTGGTTCACTCACGGCAAGCGTCTCCCTATGGCTACACCTTC. Its translation is CARSLVHSRQASPYGYTF. V gene TRBV5-3 combines with J gene TRBJ1-2; D gene ambiguous. TRBV5-3 is an ORF, and what it does is uncertain. V shed 0 bases and J shed 4 bases, with 22 bases lying between them. The CDR3 consists of 18 residues.

Only one count was recorded for this clone. The chain has TRBV12-3 or TRBV12-4 and TRBJ2-7, with D uncertain. V lost 6 bases and J 5 bases, leaving 14 bases between the germline ends. This CDR3 is built from 13 residues. CDR3 sequence reads: CASSYRVYNEQYF. The CDR3 bases are TGTGCCAGCAGCTACCGGGTATACAACGAGCAGTACTTC.

The chain has TRBV4-2 and TRBJ2-1, with 11 bases identical to TRBD2. CDR3 length: 20 residues. V lost 1 base and J lost 5; bases outside the gene matches: 16. CDR1 is LGHNA and CDR2 is YNFKEQ in the germline V gene. The CDR3 region is CASSQVGTPTSGGDHNEQFF. In DNA, the CDR3 is TGTGCCAGCAGCCAAGTGGGGACCCCAACTAGCGGGGGAGATCACAATGAGCAGTTCTTC.

The gene calls are TRBV5-5 and TRBJ1-5; D unclear. The V gene lost 6 bases and the J gene lost 6 bases, with 10 bases spanning the gap. From germline, CDR1 is SGHKS and CDR2 YYEKEE (reference sequence). There are 12 residues in the CDR3. This chain's CDR3 is CASNQEGQPQHF. The CDR3 DNA reads as TGTGCCAGCAACCAGGAAGGTCAGCCCCAGCATTTT.

The rearrangement uses TRBV5-1 and TRBJ1-6; 10 positions match TRBD1. V lost 4 bases to trimming and J lost 10 bases; unmatched junction nucleotides: 8. Germline CDR1 and CDR2: SGHRS and YFSETQ. The CDR3 is 15 amino acids. CDR3 sequence reads: CASSETGTGDSPLHF. DNA for the CDR3: TGCGCCAGCAGCGAAACCGGGACAGGGGACTCACCCCTCCACTTT.

This clone was seen a single time. This rearrangement joins TRBV13 to TRBJ2-7; 7 nucleotides match TRBD1. V lost 4 bases, J lost 3 bases, and 9 bases stayed unmatched. The CDR3 extends over 15 amino acids. The germline V gene has CDR1 PRHDT and CDR2 FYEKMQ (reference sequence). The CDR3 DNA is TGTGCCAGCAGCTCCGGGACAGCAATTAGCTACGAGCAGTACTTC. Its protein is CASSSGTAISYEQYF. Combining the CDR3 with reference TRBV13 and TRBJ2-7 gives the whole variable domain AAGVIQSPRHLIKEKRETATLKCYPIPRHDTVYWYQQGPGQDPQFLISFYEKMQSDKGSIPDRFSAQQFSDYHSELNMSSLELGDSALYFCASSSGTAISYEQYFGPGTRLTVT.

The chain couples TRBV6-1 to TRBJ2-5; D is possibly TRBD1 (6 bases). Trimming left V 4 bases short and J 1 base short, with 16 bases between. Looked up from germline, CDR1 is MNHNS and CDR2 is SASEGT. This CDR3 contains 16 residues. The CDR3 DNA reads as TGTGCCAGCAGTGCCAGGGGTAAGGGGCTCCAAGAGACCCAGTACTTC. Amino acid sequence: CASSARGKGLQETQYF.

The V gene is TRBV2, the J gene TRBJ1-1; D is possibly TRBD1 (6 bases). Deletions cut 6 bases from V and 4 bases from J, with 12 bases between. The CDR3 runs to 13 residues. Germline V gene lookup returns CDR1 SNHLY and CDR2 FYNNEI. CDR3 residues: CASRGGGGTEAFF. CDR3 sequence (DNA): TGTGCCAGCAGGGGAGGGGGTGGCACTGAAGCTTTCTTT.

The chain is built from TRBV6-1 and TRBJ2-7; D call uncertain. CDR3 size: 13 residues. Germline lookup yields CDR1 MNHNS and CDR2 SASEGT. Between the trimmed V and J ends, which lost 2 bases and 2 bases, there was a span of 7 bases. The CDR3 region is CASSETPTYEQYF. The CDR3 nucleotides read TGTGCCAGCAGTGAAACTCCTACCTACGAGCAGTACTTC.

V is TRBV19 and J is TRBJ1-1; no clear D gene. V was pared by 10 bases and J by 5 bases, with 17 bases between. Germline V gene sequence: CDR1 LNHDA, CDR2 SQIVND (reference sequence). CDR3 length equals 13 residues. This CDR3 is CATSPGLWTEAFF. The DNA for the CDR3 is TGTGCCACATCCCCGGGGTTGTGGACTGAAGCTTTCTTT.

The CDR3 region is CASGLYRAGQETQYF. The CDR3 coding sequence is TGTGCTAGTGGTTTGTACCGAGCGGGACAAGAGACCCAGTACTTC. The chain combines TRBV12-5 with TRBJ2-5; 7 nucleotides align to TRBD2. CDR1 and CDR2 from the germline V gene are LGHNT and FRNRAP. The CDR3 totals 15 residues. The J segment lost 2 bases and the V segment lost 2 bases, leaving 5 bases of the junction unmatched.

About this clone: Other DNA sequences within the sample encode an identical CDR3. This rearrangement joins TRBV12-3 or TRBV12-4 to TRBJ1-2; 9 bases are a match to TRBD1. The CDR3 length is 13 residues. V dropped 4 bases and J dropped 8; count of bases not matched to a gene: 5. Written as DNA, the CDR3 is TGTGCCAGCAGTTCTGACAGGGGGAACGGCTACACCTTC. It codes for CASSSDRGNGYTF.

V and J are TRBV5-1 and TRBJ1-1; TRBD1 aligns across 8 bases. The V segment lost 5 bases and the J segment 1 base; nucleotides outside the gene matches: 4. There are 14 residues in the CDR3. Germline assignment: CDR1 SGHRS and CDR2 YFSETQ. The CDR3 DNA reads TGCGCCAGCAGACAGGGGACAGGGAACACTGAAGCTTTCTTT. Protein: CASRQGTGNTEAFF.

V gene TRBV13 combines with J gene TRBJ1-2, with TRBD1 matching over 7 bases. This CDR3 is 16 amino acids long. Trimming cost V 3 bases and J 6 bases; bases outside gene matches: 13. Germline CDR1 reads PRHDT; CDR2 reads FYEKMQ (reference sequence). This CDR3 reads CASSLGGTANFDGYTF. DNA of the CDR3: TGTGCCAGCAGCTTGGGCGGGACAGCCAATTTTGATGGCTACACCTTC.

This clone was seen a few times. The chain employs TRBV7-8 and TRBJ1-5, with no clear D. The CDR3 totals 16 residues. Germline V CDR1 and CDR2: SGHVS, FQNEAQ. V lost 5 bases, J lost 0 bases, and 14 bases lay in between. CDR3 in amino acids: CASSPALRDSNQPQHF. The CDR3 nucleotides are TGTGCCAGCAGCCCGGCCTTGAGGGATAGCAATCAGCCCCAGCATTTT.